This T cell receptor beta chain came from a study of T cell changes during pregnancy in multiple sclerosis. This clone is a singleton in its sample. Profiled with immunoSEQ multiplex PCR; TCRdb holds only in-frame clones, not every one. The profile covers 26,000 or so clones, with around nine tenths appearing a single time and 5% to 7.5% taken by the ten largest. The V and J ends lost 5 bases and 4 bases, in that order; junction bases with no gene match: 8. The V gene's germline CDR1 is SGHNT and CDR2 YENEEA. The CDR3 length is 15 residues. The source was CD8+ T cells from peripheral blood mononuclear cells, collected before pregnancy. The TCR originated in a female donor with multiple sclerosis, enrolled in a pregnancy study. The chain recombines TRBV11-3 with TRBJ2-5; TRBD1 matches at 9 bases. Here the CDR3 DNA reads TGTGCCAGCAGCGGTACAGGGGGCGGTTTAGAGACCCAGTACTTC. It specifies CASSGTGGGLETQYF.